Following are 7 T cell receptor beta chains from one sample sequenced in a study of T-cell reconstitution after alpha-beta-depleted transplantation in children. Unique molecular identifiers tagged the TCRbeta library. TCRdb ran MiXCR on the PCR reads and lists one entry per CDR3 protein. The repertoire has some 840,000 distinct CDR3 sequences, around 17% of them found once; the top ten carry approximately 5%. This specimen was PBMCs, mostly from graft donor cells, taken 360 days after TCRalphabeta/CD19-depleted stem cell transplant. All receptors come from a male patient aged 5 to 17 who had a stem cell transplant for acute lymphoblastic leukemia, so the T cells may come from the graft donor.

This clonotype was detected a few times. The chain joins TRBV20-1 to TRBJ2-3; 11 bases agree with TRBD2. V lost 6 bases to trimming and J lost 5 bases; unmatched junction nucleotides: 13. Germline CDR1 reads DFQATT; CDR2 reads SNEGSKA (reference sequence). CDR3 length equals 16 residues. DNA for the CDR3: TGCAGTGCCCCTTGGACTAGCGGGCGACTGGGAGATACGCAGTATTTT. Its translation: CSAPWTSGRLGDTQYF.

In this sample, this clonotype turned up a few times. The chain combines TRBV5-1 with TRBJ2-3, with TRBD2 matching 7 bases. With V trimmed by 3 bases and J by 2 bases, 15 bases remained unmatched. Germline values: CDR1 SGHRS, CDR2 YFSETQ. CDR3 length: 18 residues. The CDR3 DNA reads as TGCGCCAGCAGCTCGCCACTTGACAGACTAGCTCACACAGATACGCAGTATTTT. It specifies CASSSPLDRLAHTDTQYF.

This clonotype has ten or more counts. The genes are TRBV12-3 or TRBV12-4 and TRBJ2-1; D perhaps matches TRBD2 (5 bases). The CDR3 has 16 amino acids. The V end lost 1 base, the J end lost 0 bases, and 10 bases lay between the germline ends. CDR3 in DNA: TGTGCCAGCAGTTTAGAGGGCCGGGGCTCCTACAATGAGCAGTTCTTC. Translating gives CASSLEGRGSYNEQFF.

This clonotype has more than one count but fewer than ten. The V gene is TRBV10-3, the J gene TRBJ2-3; 9 bases line up with TRBD1. This CDR3 has 15 residues. With 3 bases clipped from V and 4 bases from J, the junction kept 5 bases outside the gene matches. Germline V gives CDR1 ENHRY, CDR2 SYGVKD. The CDR3 reads CAISEWGQGSDTQYF. The DNA for the CDR3 is TGTGCCATCAGTGAATGGGGACAGGGATCAGATACGCAGTATTTT.

The sample holds a few counts of this clonotype. V gene TRBV13 combines with J gene TRBJ2-1; TRBD2 matches at 12 bases. With 5 bases clipped from V and 8 bases from J, the junction kept 7 bases outside the gene matches. The CDR3 is 15 residues long. Germline V lookup: CDR1 PRHDT, CDR2 FYEKMQ (reference sequence). CDR3 amino acids: CASSRLAGEQHEQFF. In nucleotides, the CDR3 is TGTGCCAGCAGCCGACTAGCGGGAGAACAGCATGAGCAGTTCTTC.

The table lists this clonotype with a few counts. V usage is TRBV15 and J usage is TRBJ2-1; the D is unclear. Germline V CDR1 and CDR2: LNHNV, YYDKDF (reference sequence). The CDR3 has 17 residues. CDR3 in amino acids: CGIRPVLPAYTYNEQFF. CDR3 coding DNA: TGTGGAATCCGCCCAGTGTTGCCGGCGTATACCTACAATGAGCAGTTCTTC.

This chain's CDR3 is CASSVPAQGYEQYF. CDR3 bases: TGCGCCAGCAGCGTCCCGGCACAGGGGTACGAGCAGTACTTC. The J gene is TRBJ2-7, the V gene TRBV5-1, with TRBD1 matching 7 bases. The CDR3 is 14 amino acids. Germline CDR1 SGHRS, CDR2 YFSETQ. The J segment lost 4 bases and the V segment lost 4 bases, leaving 8 bases of the junction unmatched.